This T cell receptor (beta chain) was captured in a study of shared clonotypes between healthy human individuals. Looking at the study overall: Per donor, three plates held CD4 naive cells, three held CD4 memory, two held CD8 naive and one held CD8 memory.

Some clones are missing from TCRdb's copy, which holds only in-frame ones; the method was immunoSEQ multiplex PCR. Of around 2,000,000 clones listed, more than 85% were seen once; the top ten hold around 1.7%. This clone has a single count. Its antigen is unknown. Naive CD8 isolation took CD45RO-negative cells positively selected for CCR7 and excluded terminally differentiated effector memory CD45RA+ cells. General study results and limits: Naive CD4 clonotypes overlapped across several donors at around 4.7%. Rarefaction revealed incomplete sorted-subset sequencing despite large depth. In general, naive subsets displayed greater estimated richness than memory subsets did.

The clonotype originates from a man aged 18 to 29 in good health. Some clones in this sample may be carry-over from other donors' samples. Sequencing input: naive CD8+ T cells from PBMCs.

The CDR3 sequence is CASGSGANEQFF. CDR3 nucleotide sequence: TGTGCCAGCGGCTCGGGAGCTAATGAGCAGTTCTTC. This chain connects TRBV13 to TRBJ2-1, with TRBD2 as a possible D gene (6 bases). Germline V gene data show CDR1 as PRHDT and CDR2 as FYEKMQ (reference sequence). V lost 8 bases, J lost 7 bases, and 12 bases lay in between. This CDR3 is built from 12 residues. The full variable domain, in which reference TRBV13 and TRBJ2-1 provide the parts outside the CDR3, is AAGVIQSPRHLIKEKRETATLKCYPIPRHDTVYWYQQGPGQDPQFLISFYEKMQSDKGSIPDRFSAQQFSDYHSELNMSSLELGDSALYFCASGSGANEQFFGPGTRLTVL.